The rows below give T cell receptor beta chains drawn from one sample of a study of blood T cell repertoires in COVID-19. Method: immunoSEQ multiplex PCR; TCRdb's copy keeps in-frame clones and lacks some. The sample contains roughly 63,000 clones, 79% of which appear only once. Specimen: peripheral blood. These receptors were obtained from a human donor in a cohort sampled during active COVID-19. Both conserved end residues are part of each CDR3. A D gene is named only where the DNA matches it firmly. Clone size appears in some rows only: once, few, many, or a class for an expanded clone.

V gene	clone size	D gene	J gene	CDR3 DNA	CDR3 protein
TRBV18	.	TRBD1	TRBJ1-5	TGTGCCAGCTCAAAGGACAGGGGCGGTCAGCCCCAGCATTTT	CASSKDRGGQPQHF
TRBV25-1	.	.	TRBJ2-7	TGTGCCAGCAGTCAGGCTTATGGGGAGCAGTACTTC	CASSQAYGEQYF
TRBV5-1	.	.	TRBJ2-2	TGCGCCAGCAGCTTTTCACAGGGCGCCACCGGGGAGCTGTTTTTT	CASSFSQGATGELFF
TRBV5-4	.	.	TRBJ2-7	TGTGCCAGCAGCCGGGACACCTCTGACGAGCAGTACTTC	CASSRDTSDEQYF
TRBV4-3	few	.	TRBJ2-3	TGCGCCAGCAGCCAAACTTCCACAGATACGCAGTATTTT	CASSQTSTDTQYF
TRBV20-1	.	TRBD2	TRBJ2-1	TGCAGTGCTAGTTACAGCGGGACGGGCAATGAGCAGTTCTTC	CSASYSGTGNEQFF
TRBV6-2/TRBV6-3	few	TRBD2	TRBJ2-1	TGTGCCAGCAGTTCGCCGGGACTAGCGGGAGGGCCCTCAACCTACAATGAGCAGTTCTTC	CASSSPGLAGGPSTYNEQFF
TRBV24-1	.	.	TRBJ2-1	TGTGCCACCAGTGAAAAAGCGGACCGCCGAGGAGAGCAGTTCTTC	CATSEKADRRGEQFF
TRBV12-3/TRBV12-4	.	.	TRBJ2-7	TGTGCCAGCAGTTCCGCCTACGAGCAGTACTTC	CASSSAYEQYF
TRBV5-1	once	.	TRBJ2-6	TGCGCCAGCAGCTCTGACAGCTCTGGGGCCAACGTCCTGACTTTC	CASSSDSSGANVLTF
TRBV9	.	.	TRBJ2-5	TGTGCCAGCAGCCCCCATCGGGGAGAGACCCAGTACTTC	CASSPHRGETQYF
TRBV24-1	.	.	TRBJ1-5	TGTGCCACCAGTTCCTCCGCCGTGACAGCAAATCAGCCCCAGCATTTT	CATSSSAVTANQPQHF
TRBV10-3	.	.	TRBJ2-3	TGTGCCATCAGCCCCGAGGGGGGGCGCACAGATACGCAGTATTTT	CAISPEGGRTDTQYF
TRBV28	.	.	TRBJ2-7	TGTGCCAGCAGTTTCGGAGGGAAGAAGACCTACGAGCAGTACTTC	CASSFGGKKTYEQYF
TRBV5-4	.	.	TRBJ2-3	TGTGCCAGCAGCTTGGCGGGCACAGATACGCAGTATTTT	CASSLAGTDTQYF
TRBV3-1/TRBV3-2	once	.	TRBJ1-2	TGTGCCAGCAGCCCCCTTTCGGGCTATGGCTACACCTTC	CASSPLSGYGYTF
TRBV4-3	.	TRBD1	TRBJ1-2	TGCGCCAGCAGCCAAGATAGGACAGGAGCTAACTATGGCTACACCTTC	CASSQDRTGANYGYTF
TRBV24-1	.	.	TRBJ1-1	TGTGCCACCAGTGATTACGGGAACACTGAAGCTTTCTTT	CATSDYGNTEAFF
TRBV4-1	.	TRBD2	TRBJ2-3	TGCGCCAGCAGACCAAAGCGGGAGGGCACAGATACGCAGTATTTT	CASRPKREGTDTQYF
TRBV11-3	.	TRBD2	TRBJ2-1	TGTGCCAGCAGCTCTACCGGGACTAGGAACAATGAGCAGTTCTTC	CASSSTGTRNNEQFF
TRBV7-3	.	.	TRBJ1-4	TGTGCCAGCAGCTTAACCCCGGGGGCTAATGAAAAACTGTTTTTT	CASSLTPGANEKLFF
TRBV11-3	.	TRBD2	TRBJ2-1	TGTGCCAGCAGCCAGGGATCTAGCGGGGTATACAATGAGCAGTTCTTC	CASSQGSSGVYNEQFF
TRBV7-2	once	.	TRBJ2-3	TGTGCCAGCAGCTTAGATATGGCTAGCGGCACAGATACGCAGTATTTT	CASSLDMASGTDTQYF
TRBV30	.	TRBD1	TRBJ2-7	TGTGCCTGGAGGCCGGGACAGGAGGATTACGAGCAGTACTTC	CAWRPGQEDYEQYF
TRBV6-6	.	TRBD1	TRBJ2-7	TGTGCCAGCAGTTACCCTGGGACAGGGGTGACCTACGAGCAGTACTTC	CASSYPGTGVTYEQYF
TRBV6-4	.	TRBD2	TRBJ2-3	TGTGCCAGCAGTGACTCTCGGGCTAGCGGGAGAAGAGATACGCAGTATTTT	CASSDSRASGRRDTQYF
TRBV19	.	.	TRBJ1-4	TGTGCCAGTAAGCGGACAGCTCAGGAAGGAGAAAAACTGTTTTTT	CASKRTAQEGEKLFF
TRBV19	.	.	TRBJ1-1	TGTGCCAGTAGTATAAGAGAGAACACTGAAGCTTTCTTT	CASSIRENTEAFF
TRBV9	.	.	TRBJ2-1	TGTGCCAGCAGCGTAGCTGTCTACAATGAGCAGTTCTTC	CASSVAVYNEQFF
TRBV7-2	.	TRBD1	TRBJ1-2	TGTGCCAGCAGCTTACGGCAGGGGGCGCGTGGCTATGGCTACACCTTC	CASSLRQGARGYGYTF
TRBV2	few	.	TRBJ1-6	TGTGCCAGCAGTGAAGATACTTCACCGCGAAGATCACCCCTCCACTTT	CASSEDTSPRRSPLHF
TRBV19	.	.	TRBJ1-5	TGTGCCAGTAGTAAATCAGGGTTACTCAATCAGCCCCAGCATTTT	CASSKSGLLNQPQHF
TRBV18	.	.	TRBJ1-5	TGTGCCAGCTCATTGGACAGAAATCAGCCCCAGCATTTT	CASSLDRNQPQHF
TRBV7-8	.	.	TRBJ1-2	TGTGCCACCGGGGACTATGGCTACACCTTC	CATGDYGYTF
TRBV7-3	.	TRBD1	TRBJ2-2	TGTGCCAGCAGAAGGGACAGCCTAGACACCGGGGAGCTGTTTTTT	CASRRDSLDTGELFF